Described below is a single TCR beta chain sequence and its context. What it recognizes is unknown. The data belong to a study of CD8+CD57+ T cells in acquired aplastic anemia. The study's findings and limits: Patients showed no significant difference from controls in CD8+ Simpson's diversity. Patients shared some 30 CD8+ CDR3 sequences with controls.

The V gene's germline CDR1 is SEHNR and CDR2 FQNEAQ (reference sequence). The CDR3 contains 15 residues. The J segment lost 8 bases and the V segment lost 7 bases, leaving 5 bases of the junction unmatched. Individuals selected for sequencing had exhibited CD8+CD57+ cell expansion on flow cytometry. It was genomic DNA that served as the template for profiling TCR beta VDJ and CDR3. TCRdb analysed the reads with MiXCR anew, one entry per CDR3 protein. The table lists 150,000 to 200,000 distinct CDR3 sequences, 71% of them singletons, with around 45% in the top ten. The sequenced sample consisted of sorted CD4+, CD8+, or CD8+CD57+ T cells (not recorded which) from PBMCs. This rearrangement joins TRBV7-9 to TRBJ2-1; 16 bases are a match to TRBD2. This clonotype was obtained from a human donor with aplastic anemia. The CDR3 DNA is TGTGCCAGCAAGGGACTAGCGGGGGGGCCGCATGAGCAGTTCTTC. Protein sequence: CASKGLAGGPHEQFF.